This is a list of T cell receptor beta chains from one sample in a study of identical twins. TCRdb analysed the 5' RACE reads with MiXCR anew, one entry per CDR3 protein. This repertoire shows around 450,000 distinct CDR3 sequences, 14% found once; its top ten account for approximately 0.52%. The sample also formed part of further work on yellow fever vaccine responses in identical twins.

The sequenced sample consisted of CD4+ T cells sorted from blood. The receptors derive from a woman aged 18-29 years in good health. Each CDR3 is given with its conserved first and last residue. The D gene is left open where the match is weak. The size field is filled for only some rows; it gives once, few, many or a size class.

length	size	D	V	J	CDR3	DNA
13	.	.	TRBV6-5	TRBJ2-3	CASSSKGGDTQYF	TGTGCCAGCAGTTCGAAGGGGGGAGATACGCAGTATTTT
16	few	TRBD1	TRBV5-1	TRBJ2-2	CASSLGQGADTGELFF	TGCGCCAGCAGCTTGGGACAGGGGGCAGACACCGGGGAGCTGTTTTTT
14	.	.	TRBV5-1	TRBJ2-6	CASSSRVGANVLTF	TGCGCCAGCAGCTCAAGGGTGGGGGCCAACGTCCTGACTTTC
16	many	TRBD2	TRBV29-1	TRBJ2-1	CSLPGGLAISYNEQFF	TGCAGCCTCCCAGGGGGACTAGCGATCTCCTACAATGAGCAGTTCTTC
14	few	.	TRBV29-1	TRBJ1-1	CSVRVGSQNTEAFF	TGCAGCGTTAGGGTAGGCAGCCAGAACACTGAAGCTTTCTTT
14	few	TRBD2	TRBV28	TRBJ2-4	CASSPYMGLSIQYF	TGTGCCAGCAGTCCTTACATGGGACTAAGCATTCAGTACTTC
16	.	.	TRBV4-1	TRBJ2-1	CASSRLGASSYNEQFF	TGCGCCAGCAGCCGTTTGGGGGCGAGCTCCTACAATGAGCAGTTCTTC
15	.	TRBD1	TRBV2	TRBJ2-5	CASSDRDRAKKTQYF	TGTGCCAGCAGTGACCGGGACAGGGCTAAAAAGACCCAGTACTTC
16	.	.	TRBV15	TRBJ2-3	CATSREHRGGADTQYF	TGTGCCACCAGCAGAGAGCACAGGGGAGGTGCAGATACGCAGTATTTT
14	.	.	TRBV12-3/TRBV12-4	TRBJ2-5	CASSQTRFQETQYF	TGTGCCAGCAGCCAGACTAGGTTCCAAGAGACCCAGTACTTC
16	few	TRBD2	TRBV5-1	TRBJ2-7	CASSLIPGGVSYEQYF	TGCGCCAGCAGCTTGATTCCGGGGGGAGTCTCTTACGAGCAGTACTTC
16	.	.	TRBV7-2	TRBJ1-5	CASSLASGDLEQPQHF	TGTGCCAGCAGCTTAGCGTCCGGGGACTTGGAACAGCCCCAGCATTTT
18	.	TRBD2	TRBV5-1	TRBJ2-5	CASSRGRLAGDVIETQYF	TGCGCCAGCAGCCGGGGGCGACTAGCGGGAGATGTTATAGAGACCCAGTACTTC
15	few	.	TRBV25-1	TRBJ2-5	CASSPTRGRLETQYF	TGTGCCAGCAGCCCGACAAGAGGCAGGCTGGAGACCCAGTACTTC
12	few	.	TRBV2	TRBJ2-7	CASRQGIYEQYF	TGTGCCAGCAGACAGGGAATTTACGAGCAGTACTTC
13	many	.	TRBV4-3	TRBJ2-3	CASSRGRPDTQYF	TGCGCCAGCAGCCGCGGTCGCCCAGATACGCAGTATTTT
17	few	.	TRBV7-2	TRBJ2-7	CASSSPNRGLRSGEQYF	TGTGCCAGCAGCTCCCCTAACCGTGGGCTCCGGAGTGGGGAGCAGTACTTC
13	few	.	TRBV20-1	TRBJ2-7	CSASGDTLYEQYF	TGCAGTGCTAGTGGCGACACCCTCTACGAGCAGTACTTC
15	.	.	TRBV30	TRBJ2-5	CAWRDLRRYQETQYF	TGTGCCTGGAGAGATTTAAGGAGGTACCAAGAGACCCAGTACTTC
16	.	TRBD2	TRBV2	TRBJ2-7	CASRDGTSGSTGEQYF	TGTGCCAGCAGGGATGGGACTAGCGGGAGTACGGGCGAGCAGTACTTC
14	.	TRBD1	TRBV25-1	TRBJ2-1	CASSEYRGRNEQFF	TGTGCCAGCAGTGAATATAGGGGGCGGAATGAGCAGTTCTTC
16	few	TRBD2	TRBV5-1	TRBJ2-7	CASSPQELAGDHEQYF	TGCGCCAGCAGCCCACAGGAACTAGCGGGAGATCACGAGCAGTACTTC
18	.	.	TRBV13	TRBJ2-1	CASSLFFLGLHSYNEQFF	TGTGCCAGCAGCTTATTCTTTTTAGGTCTACACTCCTACAATGAGCAGTTCTTC
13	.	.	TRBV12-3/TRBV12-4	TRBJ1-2	CASSLDYNYGYTF	TGTGCCAGCAGTTTGGACTATAACTATGGCTACACCTTC
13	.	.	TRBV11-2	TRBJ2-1	CASSTLPLGEQFF	TGTGCCAGCAGCACCCTGCCGTTAGGTGAGCAGTTCTTC
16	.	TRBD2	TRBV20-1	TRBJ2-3	CSARDPGGSRTDTQYF	TGCAGTGCTAGAGATCCGGGGGGGTCCAGAACAGATACGCAGTATTTT
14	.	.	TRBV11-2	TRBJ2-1	CASSRPGPFNEQFF	TGTGCCAGCAGCCGGCCTGGGCCCTTTAATGAGCAGTTCTTC
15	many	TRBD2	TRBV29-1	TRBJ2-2	CSASTSGSNTGELFF	TGCAGCGCCTCTACTAGCGGCTCGAACACCGGGGAGCTGTTTTTT
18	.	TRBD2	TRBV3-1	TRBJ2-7	CASSQGLLAGAIPYEQYF	TGTGCCAGCAGCCAAGGTCTTCTAGCGGGGGCCATTCCCTACGAGCAGTACTTC
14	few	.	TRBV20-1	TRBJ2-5	CSARAARIGETQYF	TGCAGTGCTAGAGCGGCTCGCATCGGAGAGACCCAGTACTTC
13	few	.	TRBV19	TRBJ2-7	CASIGDSPNEQYF	TGTGCCAGTATTGGAGACAGCCCCAACGAGCAGTACTTC
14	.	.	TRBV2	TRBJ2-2	CASWRDSFTGELFF	TGTGCCAGCTGGCGGGACAGTTTCACCGGGGAGCTGTTTTTT
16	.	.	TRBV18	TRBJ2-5	CASSPSAAGKGETQYF	TGTGCCAGCTCACCTTCTGCAGCAGGGAAGGGAGAGACCCAGTACTTC
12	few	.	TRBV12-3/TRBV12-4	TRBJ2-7	CASSGGTIEQYF	TGTGCCAGCAGTGGAGGGACCATCGAGCAGTACTTC
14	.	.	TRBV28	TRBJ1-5	CASSSEYSNQPQHF	TGTGCCAGCAGTTCTGAGTATAGCAATCAGCCCCAGCATTTT
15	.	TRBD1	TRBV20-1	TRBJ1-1	CSAEPRTGRGTEAFF	TGCAGTGCTGAACCCCGGACAGGGAGAGGAACTGAAGCTTTCTTT
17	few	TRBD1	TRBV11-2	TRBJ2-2	CASSLEGQGKGTGELFF	TGTGCCAGCAGCTTAGAGGGACAGGGTAAAGGCACCGGGGAGCTGTTTTTT
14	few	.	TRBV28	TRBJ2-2	CASSLWGPTGELFF	TGTGCCAGCAGTTTGTGGGGGCCCACCGGGGAGCTGTTTTTT